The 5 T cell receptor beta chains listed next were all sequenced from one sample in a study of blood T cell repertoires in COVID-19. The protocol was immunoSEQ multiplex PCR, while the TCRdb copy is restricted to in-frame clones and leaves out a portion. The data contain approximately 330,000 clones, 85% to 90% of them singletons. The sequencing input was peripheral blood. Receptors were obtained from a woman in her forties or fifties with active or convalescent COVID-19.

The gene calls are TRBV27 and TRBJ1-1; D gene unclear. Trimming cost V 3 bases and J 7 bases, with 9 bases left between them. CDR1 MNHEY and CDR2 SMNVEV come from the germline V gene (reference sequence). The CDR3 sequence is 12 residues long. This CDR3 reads CASSFMGSEAFF. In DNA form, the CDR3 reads TGTGCCAGCAGTTTCATGGGGAGTGAAGCTTTCTTT.

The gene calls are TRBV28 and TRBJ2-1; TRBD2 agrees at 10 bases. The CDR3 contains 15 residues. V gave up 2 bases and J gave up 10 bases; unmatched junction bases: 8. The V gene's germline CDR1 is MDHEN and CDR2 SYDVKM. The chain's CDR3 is CASSLRGLASKEQFF. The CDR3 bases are TGTGCCAGCAGTTTAAGGGGACTAGCGTCAAAGGAGCAGTTCTTC.

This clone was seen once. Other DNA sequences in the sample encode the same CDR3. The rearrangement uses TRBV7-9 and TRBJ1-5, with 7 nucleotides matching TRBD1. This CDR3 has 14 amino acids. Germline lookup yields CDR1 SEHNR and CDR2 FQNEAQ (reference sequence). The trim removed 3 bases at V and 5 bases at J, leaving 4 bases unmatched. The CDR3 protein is CASSFGQGDQPQHF. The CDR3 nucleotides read TGTGCCAGCAGCTTCGGTCAGGGGGATCAGCCCCAGCATTTT.

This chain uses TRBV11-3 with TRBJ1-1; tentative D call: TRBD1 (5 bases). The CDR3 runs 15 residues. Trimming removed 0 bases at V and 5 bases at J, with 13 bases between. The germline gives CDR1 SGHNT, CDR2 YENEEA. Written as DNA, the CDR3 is TGTGCCAGCAGCTTAGACGGGGGAAAACAGACTGAAGCTTTCTTT. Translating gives CASSLDGGKQTEAFF.

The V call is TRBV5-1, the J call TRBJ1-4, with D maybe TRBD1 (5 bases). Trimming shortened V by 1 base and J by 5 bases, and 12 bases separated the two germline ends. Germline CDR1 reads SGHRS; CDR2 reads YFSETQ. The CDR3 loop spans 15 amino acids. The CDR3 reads CASSLYAGSNEKLFF. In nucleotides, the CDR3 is TGCGCCAGCAGCTTGTACGCAGGGTCGAATGAAAAACTGTTTTTT.